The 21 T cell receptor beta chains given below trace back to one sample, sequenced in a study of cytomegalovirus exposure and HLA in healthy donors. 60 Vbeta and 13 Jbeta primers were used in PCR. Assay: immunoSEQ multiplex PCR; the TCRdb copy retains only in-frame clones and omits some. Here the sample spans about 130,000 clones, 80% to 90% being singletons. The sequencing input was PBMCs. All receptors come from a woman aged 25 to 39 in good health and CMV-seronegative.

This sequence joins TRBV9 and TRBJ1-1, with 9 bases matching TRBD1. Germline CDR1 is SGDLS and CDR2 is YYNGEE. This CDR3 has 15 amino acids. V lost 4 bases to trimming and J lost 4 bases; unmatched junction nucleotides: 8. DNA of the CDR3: TGTGCCAGCAGCCCGAGACAGGGGGGGATCACTGAAGCTTTCTTT. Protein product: CASSPRQGGITEAFF.

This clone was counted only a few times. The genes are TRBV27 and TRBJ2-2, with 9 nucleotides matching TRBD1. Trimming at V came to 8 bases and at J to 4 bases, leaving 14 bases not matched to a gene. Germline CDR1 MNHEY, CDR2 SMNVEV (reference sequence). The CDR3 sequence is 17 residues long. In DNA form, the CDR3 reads TGTGCCAGCCTTCCCGGGACAGGGTTGGTCCTCACCGGGGAGCTGTTTTTT. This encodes CASLPGTGLVLTGELFF.

The CDR3 loop is CASRSTGNYGYTF. CDR3 nucleotide sequence: TGTGCCAGCAGATCGACAGGGAACTATGGCTACACCTTC. J is TRBJ1-2 and V is TRBV6-1; 7 nucleotides line up with TRBD1. The J segment lost 2 bases and the V segment lost 6 bases, leaving 3 bases of the junction unmatched. CDR3 length: 13 amino acids. Germline loops: CDR1 MNHNS, CDR2 SASEGT.

CDR3 residues: CASSRQGAGYTIYF. In nucleotides, the CDR3 is TGTGCCAGCAGCCGCCAGGGGGCCGGGTACACCATATATTTT. The rearrangement links TRBV13 to TRBJ1-3, with TRBD1 identical over 8 bases. This CDR3 comprises 14 residues. The V and J ends lost 5 bases and 8 bases, in that order; junction bases with no gene match: 8. Germline lookup yields CDR1 PRHDT and CDR2 FYEKMQ (reference sequence).

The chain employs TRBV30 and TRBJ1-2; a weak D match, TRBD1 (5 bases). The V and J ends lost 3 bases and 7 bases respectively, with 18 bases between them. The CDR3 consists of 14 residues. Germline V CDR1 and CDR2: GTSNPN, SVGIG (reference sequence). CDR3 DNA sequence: TGTGCCTGGAGAAGCCCCCGGGGGGGAGGTGGCTACACCTTC. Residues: CAWRSPRGGGGYTF.

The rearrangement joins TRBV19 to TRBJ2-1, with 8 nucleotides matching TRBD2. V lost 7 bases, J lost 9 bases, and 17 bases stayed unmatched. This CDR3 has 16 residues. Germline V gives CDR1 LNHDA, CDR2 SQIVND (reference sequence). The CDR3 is CASTELSGSPFPEQFF. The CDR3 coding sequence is TGTGCCAGTACAGAACTGAGCGGGAGCCCGTTTCCTGAGCAGTTCTTC. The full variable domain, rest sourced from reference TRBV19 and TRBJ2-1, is DGGITQSPKYLFRKEGQNVTLSCEQNLNHDAMYWYRQDPGQGLRLIYYSQIVNDFQKGDIAEGYSVSREKKESFPLTVTSAQKNPTAFYLCASTELSGSPFPEQFFGPGTRLTVL.

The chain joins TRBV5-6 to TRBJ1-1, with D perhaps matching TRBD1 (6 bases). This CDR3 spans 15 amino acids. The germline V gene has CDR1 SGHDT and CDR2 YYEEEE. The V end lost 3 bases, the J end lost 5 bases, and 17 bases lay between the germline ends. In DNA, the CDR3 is TGTGCCAGCAGCTCAGGGCTGACAGGAGCAACTGAAGCTTTCTTT. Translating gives CASSSGLTGATEAFF.

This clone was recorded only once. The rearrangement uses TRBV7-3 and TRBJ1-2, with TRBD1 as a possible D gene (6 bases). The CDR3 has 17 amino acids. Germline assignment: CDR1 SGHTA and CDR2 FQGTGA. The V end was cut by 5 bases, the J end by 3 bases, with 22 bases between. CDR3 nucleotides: TGTGCCAGCAGCCCAATCCCAGATCCACAGGGAGACTATGGCTACACCTTC. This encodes CASSPIPDPQGDYGYTF.

CDR3 sequence reads: CASSTGNSNQPQHF. CDR3 DNA: TGTGCCAGTAGTACCGGGAATAGCAATCAGCCCCAGCATTTT. The V and J genes are TRBV19 and TRBJ1-5; the D is unclear. V lost 4 bases and J lost 0, with 7 bases in between. The CDR3 is made up of 14 amino acids. Per germline, CDR1 LNHDA and CDR2 SQIVND (reference sequence).

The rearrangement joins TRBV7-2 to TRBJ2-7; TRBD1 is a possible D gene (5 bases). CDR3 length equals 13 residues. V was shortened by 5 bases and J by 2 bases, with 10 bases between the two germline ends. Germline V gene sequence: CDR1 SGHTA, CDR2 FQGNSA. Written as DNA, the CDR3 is TGTGCCAGCAGCAGCAGGGTTACCTACGAGCAGTACTTC. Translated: CASSSRVTYEQYF.

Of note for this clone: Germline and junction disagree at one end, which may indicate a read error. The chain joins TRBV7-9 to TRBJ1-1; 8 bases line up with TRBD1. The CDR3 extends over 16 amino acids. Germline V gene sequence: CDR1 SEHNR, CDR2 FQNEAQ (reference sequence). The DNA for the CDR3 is TGTTCCAGCAGCCGTCCCGGGACAGGTCCGGGCACTGAAGCTTTCTTT. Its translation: CSSSRPGTGPGTEAFF.

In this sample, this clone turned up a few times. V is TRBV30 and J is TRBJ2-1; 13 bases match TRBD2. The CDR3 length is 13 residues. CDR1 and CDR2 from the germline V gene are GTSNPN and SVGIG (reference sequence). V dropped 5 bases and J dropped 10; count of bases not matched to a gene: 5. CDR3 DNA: TGTGCCTGGGGCGGGACTAGCGGGGTAGAGCAGTTCTTC. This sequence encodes CAWGGTSGVEQFF.

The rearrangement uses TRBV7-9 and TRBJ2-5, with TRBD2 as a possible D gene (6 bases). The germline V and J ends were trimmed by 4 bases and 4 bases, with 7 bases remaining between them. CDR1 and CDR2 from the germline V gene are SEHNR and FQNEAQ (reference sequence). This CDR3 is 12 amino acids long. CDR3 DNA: TGTGCCAGCAGCTACGGGGGAGAGACCCAGTACTTC. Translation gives CASSYGGETQYF.

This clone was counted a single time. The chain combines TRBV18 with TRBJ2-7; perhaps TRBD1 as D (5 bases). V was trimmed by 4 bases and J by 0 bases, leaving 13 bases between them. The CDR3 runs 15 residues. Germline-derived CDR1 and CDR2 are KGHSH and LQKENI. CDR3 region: CASSLIKTASYEQYF. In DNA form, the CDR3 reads TGTGCCAGCTCACTTATCAAGACAGCCTCCTACGAGCAGTACTTC.

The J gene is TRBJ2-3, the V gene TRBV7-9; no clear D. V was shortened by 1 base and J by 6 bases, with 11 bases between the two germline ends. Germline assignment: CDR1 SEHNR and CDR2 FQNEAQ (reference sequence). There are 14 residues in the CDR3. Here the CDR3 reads CASSLGSRTDTQYF. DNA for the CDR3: TGTGCCAGCAGCTTAGGGTCTAGAACTGATACGCAGTATTTT.

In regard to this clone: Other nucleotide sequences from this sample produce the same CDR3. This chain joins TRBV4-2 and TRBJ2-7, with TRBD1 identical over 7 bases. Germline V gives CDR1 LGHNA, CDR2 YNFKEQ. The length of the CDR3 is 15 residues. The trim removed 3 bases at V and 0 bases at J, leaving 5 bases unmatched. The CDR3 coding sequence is TGTGCCAGCAGCCATAATCGGGACAGCTCCTACGAGCAGTACTTC. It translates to CASSHNRDSSYEQYF.

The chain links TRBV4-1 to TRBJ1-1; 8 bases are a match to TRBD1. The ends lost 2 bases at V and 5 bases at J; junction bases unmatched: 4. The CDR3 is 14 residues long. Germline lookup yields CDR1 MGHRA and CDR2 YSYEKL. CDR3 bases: TGCGCCAGCAGCCAACAGGGGGCGAGGACTGAAGCTTTCTTT. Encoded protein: CASSQQGARTEAFF.

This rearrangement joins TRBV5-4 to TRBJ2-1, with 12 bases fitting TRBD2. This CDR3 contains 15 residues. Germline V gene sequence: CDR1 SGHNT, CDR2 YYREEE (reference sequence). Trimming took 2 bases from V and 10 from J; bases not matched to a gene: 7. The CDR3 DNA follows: TGTGCCAGCAGCTTACCCGGACTAGCGGGACTAGAGCAGTTCTTC. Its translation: CASSLPGLAGLEQFF.

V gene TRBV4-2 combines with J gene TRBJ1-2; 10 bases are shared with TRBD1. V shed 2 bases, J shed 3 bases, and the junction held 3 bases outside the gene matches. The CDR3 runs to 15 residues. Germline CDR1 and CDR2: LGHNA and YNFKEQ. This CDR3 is CASSQPGQGYYGYTF. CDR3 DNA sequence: TGTGCCAGCAGCCAACCGGGACAGGGGTACTATGGCTACACCTTC.

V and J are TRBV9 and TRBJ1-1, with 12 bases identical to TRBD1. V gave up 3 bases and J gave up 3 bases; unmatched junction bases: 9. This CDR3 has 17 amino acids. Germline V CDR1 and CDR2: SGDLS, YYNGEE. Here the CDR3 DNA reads TGTGCCAGCAGCGGGGGGGACAGGGGGCGCGGCGACACTGAAGCTTTCTTT. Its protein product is CASSGGDRGRGDTEAFF.

The CDR3, as DNA: TGTGCCAGCAGCTTAGCCAGCGGGAGGACAGATACGCAGTATTTT. It translates to CASSLASGRTDTQYF. This chain connects TRBV7-2 to TRBJ2-3, with TRBD2 matching 9 bases. This CDR3 has 15 amino acids. Looked up from germline, CDR1 is SGHTA and CDR2 is FQGNSA. V gave up 0 bases and J gave up 3 bases; unmatched junction bases: 1.